One sample yielded the 17 T cell receptor beta chains listed below, sequenced in a study of blood T cell repertoires in COVID-19. Clones were sequenced by immunoSEQ multiplex PCR, and TCRdb holds only the in-frame ones, with some missing. Of approximately 250,000 clones in the sample, nearly 85% were seen once. Sequenced sample: peripheral blood. These receptors came from a human donor in a cohort sampled during active COVID-19.

This chain connects TRBV13 to TRBJ1-2; 7 bases line up with TRBD1. The CDR3 consists of 13 residues. With 2 bases clipped from V and 8 bases from J, the junction kept 5 bases outside the gene matches. CDR1 and CDR2 from the germline V gene are PRHDT and FYEKMQ (reference sequence). The CDR3 DNA is TGTGCCAGCAGCTTAAACAGGGGCCGGGGCTACACCTTC. Translated, it gives CASSLNRGRGYTF.

The CDR3 DNA follows: TGTGCCAGCAGCTTAGGTGCAGGGGTCAGTGAAAAACTGTTTTTT. Protein sequence: CASSLGAGVSEKLFF. The rearrangement links TRBV11-2 to TRBJ1-4, with a weak D call TRBD1 (6 bases). Germline assignment: CDR1 SGHAT and CDR2 FQNNGV. There are 15 residues in the CDR3. With 1 base removed from V and 7 bases from J, the gap between germline ends came to 13 bases.

The rearrangement joins TRBV5-5 to TRBJ1-5, with D perhaps TRBD1 (5 bases). Germline values: CDR1 SGHKS, CDR2 YYEKEE (reference sequence). Trimming cost V 2 bases and J 4 bases, with 16 bases left between them. The CDR3 covers 16 residues. DNA of the CDR3: TGTGCCAGCAGCTTTGGTGGGGCCCTGGGGAATCAGCCCCAGCATTTT. It is translated as CASSFGGALGNQPQHF.

The chain recombines TRBV6-1 with TRBJ1-1; D not resolved. This CDR3 region has 12 residues. In germline, CDR1 is MNHNS, CDR2 SASEGT. Trimming took off 6 bases at V and 0 bases at J, with 5 bases between the two ends. CDR3 protein: CASRHVNTEAFF. The CDR3 nucleotides read TGTGCCAGCAGACACGTGAACACTGAAGCTTTCTTT.

This sequence joins TRBV7-8 and TRBJ1-2; tentatively, D is TRBD1 (6 bases). Trimming removed 6 bases from V and 5 bases from J, with 25 bases in between. The germline V gene encodes CDR1 SGHVS and CDR2 FQNEAQ. This CDR3 region has 17 residues. The CDR3 DNA sequence: TGTGCCAGCAGGGAGGATCGTCGGGACACCCGCTTATATGGCTACACCTTC. This codes for CASREDRRDTRLYGYTF. The entire variable domain, with the rest obtained from reference TRBV7-8 and TRBJ1-2, is as follows: GAGVSQSPRYKVAKRGQDVALRCDPISGHVSLFWYQQALGQGPEFLTYFQNEAQLDKSGLPSDRFFAERPEGSVSTLKIQRTQQEDSAVYLCASREDRRDTRLYGYTFGSGTRLTVV.

The J gene is TRBJ1-3, the V gene TRBV6-5, with 7 bases lining up with TRBD1. Germline V gene lookup returns CDR1 MNHEY and CDR2 SVGAGI. The CDR3 totals 15 residues. V lost 6 bases and J lost 4; bases outside the gene matches: 9. This chain's CDR3 is CASSRGQGGGNTIYF. CDR3 bases: TGTGCCAGCAGCAGAGGGCAGGGGGGCGGAAACACCATATATTTT.

The chain employs TRBV6-5 and TRBJ2-1; 14 nucleotides agree with TRBD2. The CDR3 consists of 13 residues. The germline CDR1 and CDR2 sequences are MNHEY and SVGAGI. Unmatched junction bases numbered 7, after V lost 6 bases and J lost 15 bases. CDR3 sequence (DNA): TGTGCCAGCAGCCCGACTAGCGGGAGGGCCGGGTTCTTC. It is translated as CASSPTSGRAGFF.

The chain links TRBV5-4 to TRBJ2-3; 12 nucleotides agree with TRBD2. V trimming: 4 bases; J trimming: 6 bases; junction bases outside the gene matches: 15. This CDR3 region has 18 residues. Germline V gene sequence: CDR1 SGHNT, CDR2 YYREEE (reference sequence). The CDR3 loop reads CASSPATSGSLIRDTQYF. The CDR3 DNA reads TGTGCCAGCAGCCCGGCGACTAGCGGGAGCCTTATTAGGGATACGCAGTATTTT.

V and J are TRBV19 and TRBJ1-5; 8 bases map to TRBD1. After removal of 10 bases from V and 4 bases from J, the junction contained 6 bases not matched to a gene. This CDR3 region has 13 residues. Germline loops: CDR1 LNHDA, CDR2 SQIVND (reference sequence). CDR3 DNA: TGTGCCACCGACAGGGGCGGGAATCAGCCCCAGCATTTT. It translates to CATDRGGNQPQHF. Full variable domain (missing parts from reference TRBV19 and TRBJ1-5): DGGITQSPKYLFRKEGQNVTLSCEQNLNHDAMYWYRQDPGQGLRLIYYSQIVNDFQKGDIAEGYSVSREKKESFPLTVTSAQKNPTAFYLCATDRGGNQPQHFGDGTRLSIL.

This sequence joins TRBV18 and TRBJ1-3; a weak D match, TRBD1 (5 bases). Trimming took 3 bases from V and 1 from J, leaving 10 bases between them. The CDR3 sequence is 15 residues long. Looked up from germline, CDR1 is KGHSH and CDR2 is LQKENI. DNA of the CDR3: TGTGCCAGCTCACCCCAGGAGGGGTCTGGAAACACCATATATTTT. Translation gives CASSPQEGSGNTIYF.

This clone was counted once. This chain uses TRBV19 with TRBJ2-3; the D gene is possibly TRBD1 (5 bases). The CDR3 runs to 16 residues. Germline CDR1 is LNHDA and CDR2 is SQIVND (reference sequence). V was pared by 7 bases and J by 0 bases, with 17 bases between. CDR3 sequence: CASMSRGLPSTDTQYF. In DNA form, the CDR3 reads TGTGCCAGTATGTCAAGGGGATTACCTAGCACAGATACGCAGTATTTT.

The chain joins TRBV7-9 to TRBJ2-5; maybe TRBD1 (6 bases). V lost 5 bases and J lost 1, with 14 bases in between. The CDR3 is made up of 15 amino acids. Germline assignment: CDR1 SEHNR and CDR2 FQNEAQ (reference sequence). The CDR3 sequence: CASSQTGATQETQYF. CDR3 DNA sequence: TGTGCCAGCAGCCAGACAGGAGCGACCCAAGAGACCCAGTACTTC.

The chain is built from TRBV14 and TRBJ1-1; no clear D gene. V was pared by 3 bases and J by 5 bases, with 7 bases between. The CDR3 sequence is 12 residues long. Germline-derived CDR1 and CDR2 are SGHDN and FVKESK. CDR3 sequence: CASSQGRTEAFF. CDR3 DNA: TGTGCCAGCAGCCAGGGCCGAACTGAAGCTTTCTTT.

This chain links TRBV6-1 with TRBJ2-7, with TRBD1 as a possible D gene (6 bases). This CDR3 contains 14 residues. The germline V gene has CDR1 MNHNS and CDR2 SASEGT. The V end lost 3 bases, the J end lost 3 bases, and 12 bases lay between the germline ends. This chain's CDR3 is CASSDWVGGYEQYF. As DNA, the CDR3 is TGTGCCAGCAGTGATTGGGTAGGGGGCTACGAGCAGTACTTC.

V usage is TRBV24-1 and J usage is TRBJ1-2; D ambiguous. Germline assignment: CDR1 KGHDR and CDR2 SFDVKD. Trimming took off 6 bases at V and 2 bases at J, with 9 bases between the two ends. The CDR3 is 13 residues long. The DNA for the CDR3 is TGTGCCACCAGTTTCGGCGGAAACTATGGCTACACCTTC. It codes for CATSFGGNYGYTF.

The rearrangement joins TRBV27 to TRBJ2-1; 8 bases map to TRBD2. Germline values: CDR1 MNHEY, CDR2 SMNVEV (reference sequence). With V trimmed by 5 bases and J by 6 bases, 12 bases remained unmatched. The CDR3 totals 16 residues. CDR3 bases: TGTGCCAGCAGTCCGCGCCCGGGACTAGGCGGCAATGAGCAGTTCTTC. Protein product: CASSPRPGLGGNEQFF.

The CDR3, as DNA: TGTGCCAGTAGTCTCCTAGCTCGCACCGGGGAGCTGTTTTTT. It specifies CASSLLARTGELFF. This chain uses TRBV19 with TRBJ2-2; a possible D gene is TRBD2 (5 bases). The CDR3 runs 14 residues. From germline, CDR1 is LNHDA and CDR2 SQIVND (reference sequence). The germline V and J ends were trimmed by 5 bases and 4 bases, with 11 bases remaining between them.